This TCR beta chain came from a study of cytomegalovirus exposure and HLA in healthy donors. The germline V and J ends were trimmed by 5 bases and 8 bases, with 12 bases remaining between them. Germline CDR1 is LNHDA and CDR2 is SQIVND (reference sequence). The CDR3 has 12 residues. PCR amplification relied on 60 Vbeta primers (plus 13 Jbeta primers). The protocol was immunoSEQ multiplex PCR, while the TCRdb copy is restricted to in-frame clones and leaves out a portion. The table has 100,000 to 150,000 clones, roughly 74% seen once. The chain joins TRBV19 to TRBJ1-2; possibly TRBD1 for D (6 bases). The sample taken for sequencing was PBMCs. The origin of this receptor is a woman aged 45-65 years in good health and CMV-seropositive. Here the CDR3 DNA reads TGTGCCAGTAGTGCAGACAGGAAGGGCTACACCTTC. Its protein product is CASSADRKGYTF.